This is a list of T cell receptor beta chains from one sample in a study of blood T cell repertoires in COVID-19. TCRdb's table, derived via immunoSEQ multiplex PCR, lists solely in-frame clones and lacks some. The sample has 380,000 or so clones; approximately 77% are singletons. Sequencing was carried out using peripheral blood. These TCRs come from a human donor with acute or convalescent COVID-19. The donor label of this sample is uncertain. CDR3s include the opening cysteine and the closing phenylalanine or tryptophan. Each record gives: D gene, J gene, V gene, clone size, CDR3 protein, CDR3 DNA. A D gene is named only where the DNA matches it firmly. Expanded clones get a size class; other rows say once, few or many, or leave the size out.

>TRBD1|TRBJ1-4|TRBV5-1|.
CASSSQGAANEKLFF
TGCGCCAGCAGCTCCCAGGGGGCGGCTAATGAAAAACTGTTTTTT
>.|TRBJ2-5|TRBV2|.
CASTYEQGAKTQYF
TGTGCCAGCACATATGAACAGGGAGCGAAGACCCAGTACTTC
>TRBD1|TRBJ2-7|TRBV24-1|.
CATKNRGRTYEQYF
TGTGCCACAAAGAACAGGGGGCGAACCTACGAGCAGTACTTC
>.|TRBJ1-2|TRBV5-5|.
CASSLAFGDGYTF
TGTGCCAGCAGCTTGGCATTCGGGGATGGCTACACCTTC
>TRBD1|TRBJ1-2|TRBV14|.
CASSAGQSYGYTF
TGTGCCAGCAGCGCGGGACAGAGCTATGGCTACACCTTC
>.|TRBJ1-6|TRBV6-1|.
CASSDGLGANSPLHF
TGTGCCAGCAGTGATGGCCTTGGGGCTAATTCACCCCTCCACTTT
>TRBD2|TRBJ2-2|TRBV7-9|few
CASSFNQLAGGPSTGELFF
TGTGCCAGCAGCTTCAATCAGCTAGCGGGAGGGCCGAGCACCGGGGAGCTGTTTTTT
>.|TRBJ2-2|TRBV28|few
CASSGKGRGRTGELFF
TGTGCCAGCAGTGGGAAGGGCAGGGGGAGGACCGGGGAGCTGTTTTTT
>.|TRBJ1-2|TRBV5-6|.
CASSLFGQNPLEYGYTF
TGTGCCAGCAGCCTCTTCGGACAGAACCCCTTAGAGTATGGCTACACCTTC
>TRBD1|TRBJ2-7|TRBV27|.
CASGQGATYEQYF
TGTGCCAGCGGACAGGGGGCGACCTACGAGCAGTACTTC
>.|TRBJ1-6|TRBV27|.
CASSSGLWSRNSPLHF
TGTGCCAGCAGTTCGGGACTTTGGTCTCGTAATTCACCCCTCCACTTT
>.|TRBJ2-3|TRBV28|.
CASSLGLGSSTDTQYF
TGTGCCAGCAGTTTGGGGCTAGGATCCAGCACAGATACGCAGTATTTT
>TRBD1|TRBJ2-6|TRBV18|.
CASSPTGGSLGANVLTF
TGTGCCAGCTCACCGACAGGGGGCAGTCTAGGGGCCAACGTCCTGACTTTC
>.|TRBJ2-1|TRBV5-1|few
CASSLGGAVNEQFF
TGCGCCAGCAGCTTAGGAGGGGCCGTTAATGAGCAGTTCTTC
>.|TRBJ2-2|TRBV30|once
CAWSVGLGQGTGELFF
TGTGCCTGGAGTGTAGGATTAGGTCAGGGAACCGGGGAGCTGTTTTTT
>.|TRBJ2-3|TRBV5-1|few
CASREAVEDTQYF
TGCGCCAGCAGAGAGGCGGTGGAAGATACGCAGTATTTT
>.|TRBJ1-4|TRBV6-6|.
CASSPEGATNEKLFF
TGTGCCAGCAGTCCGGAGGGCGCAACTAATGAAAAACTGTTTTTT
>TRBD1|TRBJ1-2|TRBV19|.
CASRRPRQGNYGYTF
TGTGCCAGTAGACGCCCTCGACAGGGTAACTATGGCTACACCTTC
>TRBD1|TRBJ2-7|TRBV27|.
CASGQGSSYEQYF
TGTGCCAGCGGACAGGGGAGCTCCTACGAGCAGTACTTC
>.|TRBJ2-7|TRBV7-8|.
CASSWLGLLAYEQYF
TGTGCCAGCAGCTGGCTAGGACTGTTAGCCTACGAGCAGTACTTC
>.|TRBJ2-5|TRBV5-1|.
CASSLGLGRQETQYF
TGCGCCAGCAGCTTGGGGCTGGGCCGCCAAGAGACCCAGTACTTC
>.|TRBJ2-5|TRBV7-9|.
CASSYGTNQETQYF
TGTGCCAGCAGCTACGGGACAAACCAAGAGACCCAGTACTTC
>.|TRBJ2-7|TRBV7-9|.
CASSRTPVAGNRGNGQYF
TGTGCCAGCAGCCGAACCCCCGTGGCGGGAAACCGGGGAAACGGGCAGTACTTC
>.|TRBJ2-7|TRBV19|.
CASSKSQGGNYEQYF
TGTGCCAGTAGTAAATCACAGGGAGGGAACTACGAGCAGTACTTC
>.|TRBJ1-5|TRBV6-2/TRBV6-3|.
CASSYGGAYSNQPQHF
TGTGCCAGCAGTTACGGTGGGGCCTATAGCAATCAGCCCCAGCATTTT
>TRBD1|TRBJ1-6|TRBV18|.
CASSPGGQGAYNSPLHF
TGTGCCAGCTCACCAGGCGGACAGGGGGCTTATAATTCACCCCTCCACTTT
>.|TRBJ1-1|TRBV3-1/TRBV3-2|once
CASSRTAGEAFF
TGTGCCAGCAGCCGCACAGCGGGGGAAGCTTTCTTT
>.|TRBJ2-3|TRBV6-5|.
CASTPGRAPTDTQYF
TGTGCCAGCACTCCTGGGCGGGCCCCCACAGATACGCAGTATTTT
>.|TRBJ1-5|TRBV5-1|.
CASSLDSYQPQHF
TGCGCCAGCAGCTTGGACAGTTATCAGCCCCAGCATTTT